One sample yielded the 2 T cell receptor beta chains listed below, sequenced in a study of blood T cell repertoires in COVID-19. TCRdb's table, derived via immunoSEQ multiplex PCR, lists solely in-frame clones and lacks some. This repertoire shows some 330,000 clones, 80% to 90% found once; its top ten account for over 4.5%. Sample: PBMCs or T cells enriched from blood (not recorded which). Every receptor here comes from a man aged 25-45 years who had recovered from COVID-19.

The chain employs TRBV7-9 and TRBJ2-3; TRBD2 aligns across 7 bases. Germline V gene sequence: CDR1 SEHNR, CDR2 FQNEAQ (reference sequence). The CDR3 spans 16 residues. The V and J ends lost 5 bases and 3 bases, in that order; junction bases with no gene match: 11. The chain's CDR3 is CASSPRTSLSTDTQYF. CDR3 nucleotide sequence: TGTGCCAGCAGCCCAAGGACTAGTCTGTCTACAGATACGCAGTATTTT. Based on the CDR3 plus reference TRBV7-9 and TRBJ2-3, the full variable domain is DTGVSQNPRHKITKRGQNVTFRCDPISEHNRLYWYRQTLGQGPEFLTYFQNEAQLEKSRLLSDRFSAERPKGSFSTLEIQRTEQGDSAMYLCASSPRTSLSTDTQYFGPGTRLTVL.

V is TRBV18 and J is TRBJ1-1; weak D call: TRBD1 (6 bases). V lost 6 bases to trimming and J lost 6 bases, with 14 bases between them. CDR1 and CDR2 from the germline V gene are KGHSH and LQKENI. The length of the CDR3 is 13 residues. The CDR3 protein is CASSSRGMAEAFF. CDR3 coding DNA: TGTGCCAGCTCCTCCAGGGGAATGGCTGAAGCTTTCTTT.